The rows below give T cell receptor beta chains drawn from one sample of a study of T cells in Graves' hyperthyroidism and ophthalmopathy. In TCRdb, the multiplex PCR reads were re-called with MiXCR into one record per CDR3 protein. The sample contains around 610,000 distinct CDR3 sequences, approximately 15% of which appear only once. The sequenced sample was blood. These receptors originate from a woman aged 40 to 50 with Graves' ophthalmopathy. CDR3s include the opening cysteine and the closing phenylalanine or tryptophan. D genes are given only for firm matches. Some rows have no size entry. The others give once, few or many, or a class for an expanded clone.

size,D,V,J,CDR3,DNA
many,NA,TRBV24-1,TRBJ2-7,CATSDGRPRGEQYF,TGTGCCACCAGTGATGGTCGGCCCCGGGGTGAGCAGTACTTC
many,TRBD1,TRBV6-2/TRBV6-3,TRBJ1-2,CASSYRQGFGYTF,TGTGCCAGCAGTTACAGACAGGGTTTTGGCTACACCTTC
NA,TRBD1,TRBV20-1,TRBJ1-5,CSAGGQGHQPQHF,TGCAGTGCCGGGGGACAGGGACATCAGCCCCAGCATTTT
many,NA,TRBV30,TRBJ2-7,CAWSVSGPYEQYF,TGTGCCTGGAGTGTATCGGGTCCCTACGAGCAGTACTTC
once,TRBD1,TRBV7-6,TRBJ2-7,CASSQWTGNHEQYF,TGTGCCAGCAGCCAGTGGACAGGGAACCACGAGCAGTACTTC
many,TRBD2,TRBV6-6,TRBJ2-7,CASSSAGGPPYEQYF,TGTGCCAGCAGTTCAGCGGGAGGGCCCCCCTACGAGCAGTACTTC
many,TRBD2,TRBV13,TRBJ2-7,CASSTGTSGGYEQYF,TGTGCCAGCAGCACCGGGACTAGCGGGGGCTACGAGCAGTACTTC
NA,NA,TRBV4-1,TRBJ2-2,CASSQVAHATGELFF,TGCGCCAGCAGCCAAGTCGCGCACGCCACCGGGGAGCTGTTTTTT
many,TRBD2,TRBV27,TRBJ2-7,CASSLKAPGLAYPSYEQYF,TGTGCCAGCAGTTTAAAGGCTCCGGGACTAGCGTACCCCTCCTACGAGCAGTACTTC
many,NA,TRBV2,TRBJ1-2,CASSEAGYYGYTF,TGTGCCAGCAGTGAAGCAGGGTACTATGGCTACACCTTC
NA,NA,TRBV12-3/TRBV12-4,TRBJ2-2,CASTRTRNTGELFF,TGTGCCAGCACCCGAACTAGAAACACCGGGGAGCTGTTTTTT
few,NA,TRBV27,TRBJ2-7,CASSLDRTSEQYF,TGTGCCAGCAGTTTAGATAGGACGAGCGAGCAGTACTTC
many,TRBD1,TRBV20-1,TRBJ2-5,CSAREDRDSETQYF,TGCAGTGCTAGGGAAGACAGGGATTCGGAGACCCAGTACTTC
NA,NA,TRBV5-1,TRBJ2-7,CASSSRGGQSSYEQYF,TGCGCCAGCAGCTCCCGGGGGGGACAGAGCTCCTACGAGCAGTACTTC
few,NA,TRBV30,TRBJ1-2,CAWSVRGNYGYTF,TGTGCCTGGAGTGTACGAGGGAACTATGGCTACACCTTC
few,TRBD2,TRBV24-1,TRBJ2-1,CATSDLPSGPGGSYNEQFF,TGTGCCACCAGTGATTTGCCTAGCGGGCCCGGGGGGTCCTACAATGAGCAGTTCTTC
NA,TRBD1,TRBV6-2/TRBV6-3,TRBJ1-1,CASSLQGAASEAFF,TGTGCCAGCAGTTTACAGGGGGCGGCTTCTGAAGCTTTCTTT
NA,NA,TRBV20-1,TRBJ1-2,CSARMGRGGYTF,TGCAGTGCTAGAATGGGTAGGGGCGGCTACACCTTC
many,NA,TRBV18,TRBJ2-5,CASCRTYQETQYF,TGTGCCAGCTGCAGGACCTACCAAGAGACCCAGTACTTC
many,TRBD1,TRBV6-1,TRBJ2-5,CASSEWGTGAGETQYF,TGTGCCAGCAGTGAATGGGGGACAGGGGCGGGGGAGACCCAGTACTTC
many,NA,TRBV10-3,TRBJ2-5,CAISGGQETQYF,TGTGCCATCAGTGGGGGCCAAGAGACCCAGTACTTC
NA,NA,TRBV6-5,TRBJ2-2,CASSYSATGELFF,TGTGCCAGCAGTTACTCGGCGACCGGGGAGCTGTTTTTT
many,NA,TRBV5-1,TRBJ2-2,CASSSPRSDGELFF,TGCGCCAGCAGCTCCCCCCGGTCGGACGGGGAGCTGTTTTTT
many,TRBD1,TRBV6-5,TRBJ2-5,CASSLSGTGTRETQYF,TGTGCCAGCAGTTTATCCGGGACAGGGACGAGGGAGACCCAGTACTTC
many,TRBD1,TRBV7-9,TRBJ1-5,CASSTNRGINQPQHF,TGTGCCAGCAGCACTAACAGGGGGATCAATCAGCCCCAGCATTTT
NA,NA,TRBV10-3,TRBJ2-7,CAISDGFAGYEQYF,TGTGCCATCAGTGACGGGTTTGCGGGCTACGAGCAGTACTTC
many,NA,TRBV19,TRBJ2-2,CASSIRGASGANTGELFF,TGTGCCAGTAGTATTAGGGGGGCTAGCGGTGCGAACACCGGGGAGCTGTTTTTT
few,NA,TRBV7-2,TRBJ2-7,CASSPQGILRDEQYF,TGTGCCAGCAGCCCCCAGGGAATACTCCGAGACGAGCAGTACTTC
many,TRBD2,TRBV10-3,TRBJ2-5,CAISDAGGRETQYF,TGTGCCATCAGTGACGCGGGAGGGCGAGAGACCCAGTACTTC
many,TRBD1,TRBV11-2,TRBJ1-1,CAGGQGDTEAFF,TGTGCCGGGGGACAGGGAGACACTGAAGCTTTCTTT
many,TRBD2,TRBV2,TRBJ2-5,CASSENLSGRAASTQYF,TGTGCCAGCAGTGAAAATCTCAGCGGGAGGGCGGCGTCGACCCAGTACTTC
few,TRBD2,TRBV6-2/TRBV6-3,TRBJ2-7,CASGSGRPYEQYF,TGTGCCAGCGGAAGCGGGAGACCCTACGAGCAGTACTTC
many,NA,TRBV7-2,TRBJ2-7,CASSLVIAYEQYF,TGTGCCAGCAGCTTAGTCATAGCCTACGAGCAGTACTTC
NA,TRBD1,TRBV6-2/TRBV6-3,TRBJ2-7,CASSYGQDGAYEQYF,TGTGCCAGCAGTTACGGACAGGATGGGGCTTACGAGCAGTACTTC
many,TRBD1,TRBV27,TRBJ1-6,CASSWTGDNSPLHF,TGTGCCAGCAGTTGGACAGGGGACAATTCACCCCTCCACTTT
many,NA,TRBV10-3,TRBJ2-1,CAISRDPSYNEQFF,TGTGCCATCAGCCGGGACCCCTCCTACAATGAGCAGTTCTTC
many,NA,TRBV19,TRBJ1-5,CASHSGSNQPQHF,TGTGCCAGCCACTCGGGAAGCAATCAGCCCCAGCATTTT
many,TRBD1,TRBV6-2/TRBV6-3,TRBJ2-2,CASNYKTGGIDTGELFF,TGTGCCAGCAACTACAAAACAGGGGGAATCGACACCGGGGAGCTGTTTTTT
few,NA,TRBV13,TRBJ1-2,CASSSRITDFNYGYTF,TGTGCCAGCAGCTCCCGAATTACAGACTTCAACTATGGCTACACCTTC
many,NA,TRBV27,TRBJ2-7,CASSFLGSAYEQYF,TGTGCCAGCAGTTTCTTGGGCTCGGCCTACGAGCAGTACTTC
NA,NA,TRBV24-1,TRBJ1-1,CAVGDTEAFF,TGTGCCGTAGGTGACACTGAAGCTTTCTTT
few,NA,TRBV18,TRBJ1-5,CASSPSIDSNQPQHF,TGTGCCAGCTCACCGTCTATCGATAGCAATCAGCCCCAGCATTTT
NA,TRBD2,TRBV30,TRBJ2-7,CAWSEGTSYEQYF,TGTGCCTGGAGTGAGGGGACTAGTTACGAGCAGTACTTC
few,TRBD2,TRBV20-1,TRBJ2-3,CSAISGLAGVTNRDTQYF,TGCAGTGCTATATCTGGACTAGCGGGAGTTACTAATCGGGATACGCAGTATTTT
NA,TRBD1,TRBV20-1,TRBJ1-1,CSALDRATEAFF,TGCAGTGCCCTCGACAGGGCCACTGAAGCTTTCTTT
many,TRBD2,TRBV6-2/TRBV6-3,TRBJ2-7,CASSRTSVTYEQYF,TGTGCCAGCAGCCGGACTAGCGTCACCTACGAGCAGTACTTC
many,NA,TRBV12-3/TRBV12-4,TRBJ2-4,CASSLQLGENIQYF,TGTGCCAGCAGTCTCCAGCTGGGGGAAAACATTCAGTACTTC
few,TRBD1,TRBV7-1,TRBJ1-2,CASSSVRTGMGILNYGYTF,TGTGCCAGCAGCTCAGTAAGGACAGGGATGGGGATTTTAAACTATGGCTACACCTTC
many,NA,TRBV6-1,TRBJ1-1,CASRYTEAFF,TGTGCCAGCAGGTACACTGAAGCTTTCTTT
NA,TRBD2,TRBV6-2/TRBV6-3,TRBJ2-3,CASTQPGLAASTDTQYF,TGTGCCAGCACCCAACCGGGACTAGCGGCTAGCACAGATACGCAGTATTTT
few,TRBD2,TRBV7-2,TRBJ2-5,CASSKIRLAETQYF,TGTGCCAGCAGCAAGATCCGACTAGCGGAGACCCAGTACTTC
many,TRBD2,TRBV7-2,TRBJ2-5,CASSSGTSVGTQYF,TGTGCCAGCAGCTCAGGGACTAGCGTTGGGACCCAGTACTTC
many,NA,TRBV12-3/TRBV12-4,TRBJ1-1,CASSWGAGRRRAFF,TGTGCCAGCAGTTGGGGGGCAGGTCGGCGTCGGGCTTTCTTT